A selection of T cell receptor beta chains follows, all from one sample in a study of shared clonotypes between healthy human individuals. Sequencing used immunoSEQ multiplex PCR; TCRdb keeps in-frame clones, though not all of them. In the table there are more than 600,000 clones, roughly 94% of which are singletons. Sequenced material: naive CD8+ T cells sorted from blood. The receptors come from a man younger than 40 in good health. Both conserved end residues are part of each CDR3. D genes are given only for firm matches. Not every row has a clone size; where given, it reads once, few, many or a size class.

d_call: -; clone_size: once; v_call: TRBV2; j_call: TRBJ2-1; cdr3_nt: TGTGCCAGCAGTCTCGGGACAGGACAAGCGGGAGTGCTCTACAATGAGCAGTTCTTC; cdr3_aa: CASSLGTGQAGVLYNEQFF
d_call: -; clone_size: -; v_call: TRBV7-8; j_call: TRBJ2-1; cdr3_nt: TGTGCCAGCAGCGGTTCAGTAGTATACTCCTACAATGAGCAGTTCTTC; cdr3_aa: CASSGSVVYSYNEQFF
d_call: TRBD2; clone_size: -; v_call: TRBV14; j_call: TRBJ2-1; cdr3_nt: TGTGCCAGCAGCCCCTTAGCGGGAAAGAGCTCCTACAATGAGCAGTTCTTC; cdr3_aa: CASSPLAGKSSYNEQFF
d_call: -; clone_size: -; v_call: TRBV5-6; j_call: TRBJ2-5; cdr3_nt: TGTGCCAGCAGCGTGACGGTGGGAGAGACCCAGTACTTC; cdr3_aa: CASSVTVGETQYF
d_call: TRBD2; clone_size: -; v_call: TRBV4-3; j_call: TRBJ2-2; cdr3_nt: TGCGCCAGCAGCCAAGGACTAGCGGGAGGCACCGGGGAGCTGTTTTTT; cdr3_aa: CASSQGLAGGTGELFF
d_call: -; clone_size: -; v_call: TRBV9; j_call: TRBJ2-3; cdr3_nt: TGTGCCAGCAGCCCCCCCCGGACAGATACGCAGTATTTT; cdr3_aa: CASSPPRTDTQYF
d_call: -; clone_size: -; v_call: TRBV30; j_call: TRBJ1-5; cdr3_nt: TGTGCCTGGAGTGACCCATACGAAGGGGTGCCCCAGCATTTT; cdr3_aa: CAWSDPYEGVPQHF
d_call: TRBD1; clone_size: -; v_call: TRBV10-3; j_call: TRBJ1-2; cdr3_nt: TGTGCCATCAGTGCTGAGACAGGGGACGGCTACACCTTC; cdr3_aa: CAISAETGDGYTF
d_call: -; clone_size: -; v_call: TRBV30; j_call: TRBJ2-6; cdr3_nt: TGTGCCTGGACTCCCGGGACCTCTGGGGCCAACGTCCTGACTTTC; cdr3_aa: CAWTPGTSGANVLTF
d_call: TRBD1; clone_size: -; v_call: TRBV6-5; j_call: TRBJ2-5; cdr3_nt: TGTGCCAGCAGTTGGACAGGGGGAGGAGAGACCCAGTACTTC; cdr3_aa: CASSWTGGGETQYF
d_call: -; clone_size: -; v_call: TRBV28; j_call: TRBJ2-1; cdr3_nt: TGTGCCAGCAGTTTACTCACAGTAGGCTCCTACAATGAGCAGTTCTTC; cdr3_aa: CASSLLTVGSYNEQFF
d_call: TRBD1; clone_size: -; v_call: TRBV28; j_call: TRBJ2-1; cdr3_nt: TGTGCCAGCAGCCGTCTCACCCGGACAGGGCTGGTAAGCAATGAGCAGTTCTTC; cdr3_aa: CASSRLTRTGLVSNEQFF
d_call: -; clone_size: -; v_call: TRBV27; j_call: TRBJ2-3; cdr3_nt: TGTGCCAGCAGTTCCACTGCAGATACGCAGTATTTT; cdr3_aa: CASSSTADTQYF
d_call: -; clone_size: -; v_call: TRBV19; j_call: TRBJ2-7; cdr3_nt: TGTGCCAGTAGTATACCCGCAGGGTGGGACGAGCAGTACTTC; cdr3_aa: CASSIPAGWDEQYF
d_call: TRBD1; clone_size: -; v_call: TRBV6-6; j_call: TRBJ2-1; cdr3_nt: TGTGCCAGCAGACCTCTACCGGGACAGGGGGCAAATGAGCAGTTCTTC; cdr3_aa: CASRPLPGQGANEQFF
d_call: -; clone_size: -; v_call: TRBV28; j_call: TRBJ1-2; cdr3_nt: TGTGCCAGCAGTTTTACCGTGACAGACTATGGCTACACCTTC; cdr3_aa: CASSFTVTDYGYTF
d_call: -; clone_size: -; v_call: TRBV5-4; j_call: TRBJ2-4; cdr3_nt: TGTGCCAGCAGCTTGGAGCCGGGGATGATAGCCAAAAACATTCAGTACTTC; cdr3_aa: CASSLEPGMIAKNIQYF
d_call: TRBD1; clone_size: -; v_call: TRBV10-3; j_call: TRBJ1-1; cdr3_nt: TGTGCCATCAGTGACCCAGGACAGGGCACTGAAGCTTTCTTT; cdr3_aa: CAISDPGQGTEAFF
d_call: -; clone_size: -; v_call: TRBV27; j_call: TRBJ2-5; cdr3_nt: TGTGCCAGCAGCCTAACTGACGGGAGTGAGGAGACCCAGTACTTC; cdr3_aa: CASSLTDGSEETQYF
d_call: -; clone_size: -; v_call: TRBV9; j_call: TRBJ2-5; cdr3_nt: TGTGCCAGCAGCGCCCGGGGGCTCCCCTGGGAAGAGACCCAGTACTTC; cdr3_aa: CASSARGLPWEETQYF
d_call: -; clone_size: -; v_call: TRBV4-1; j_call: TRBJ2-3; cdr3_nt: TGCGCCAGCAGCCAAGGCATTAGCCGGCGCACAGATACGCAGTATTTT; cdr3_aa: CASSQGISRRTDTQYF
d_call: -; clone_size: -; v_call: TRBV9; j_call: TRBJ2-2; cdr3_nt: TGTGCCAGCAGCCCCTATAGCGGAGGGAACACCGGGGAGCTGTTTTTT; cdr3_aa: CASSPYSGGNTGELFF
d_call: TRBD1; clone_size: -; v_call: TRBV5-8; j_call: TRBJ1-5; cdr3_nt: TGTGCCAGCAGTTCCGGGACAGTAGGGAATCAGCCCCAGCATTTT; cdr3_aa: CASSSGTVGNQPQHF
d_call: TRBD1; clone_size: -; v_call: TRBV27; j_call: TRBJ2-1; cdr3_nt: TGTGCCAGCAGAGGTACAGGGGCCTCCTACAATGAGCAGTTCTTC; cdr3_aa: CASRGTGASYNEQFF
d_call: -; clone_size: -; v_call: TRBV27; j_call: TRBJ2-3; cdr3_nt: TGTGCCAGCTCCTTTGGAGTCGGTACGCAGTATTTT; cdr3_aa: CASSFGVGTQYF
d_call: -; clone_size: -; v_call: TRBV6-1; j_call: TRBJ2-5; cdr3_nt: TGTGCCAGCAGTGCCGCCGCGTACCAAGAGACCCAGTACTTC; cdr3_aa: CASSAAAYQETQYF
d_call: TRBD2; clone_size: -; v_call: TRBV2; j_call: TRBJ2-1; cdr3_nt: TGTGCCAGCAGTGAAAGGGGACTAGCGGGATTTAATGAGCAGTTCTTC; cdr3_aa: CASSERGLAGFNEQFF
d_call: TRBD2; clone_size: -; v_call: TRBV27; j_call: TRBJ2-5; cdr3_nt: TGTGCCAGCAGTTTTGAGCGGGAGGGCCTCCCAGAGACCCAGTACTTC; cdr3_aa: CASSFEREGLPETQYF
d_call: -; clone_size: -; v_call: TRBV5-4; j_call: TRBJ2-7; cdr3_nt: TGTGCCAGCAGCGATGGACTACAGTACGAGCAGTACTTC; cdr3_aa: CASSDGLQYEQYF
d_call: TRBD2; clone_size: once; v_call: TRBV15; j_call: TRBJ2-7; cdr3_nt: TGTGCCACCAGCACCGTGCCAGCGGGAGCCTACGAGCAGTACTTC; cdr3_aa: CATSTVPAGAYEQYF
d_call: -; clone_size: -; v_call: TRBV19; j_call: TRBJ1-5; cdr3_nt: TGTGCCAGCAGATTAGGCCCAGGACTCGATCAGCCCCAGCATTTT; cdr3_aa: CASRLGPGLDQPQHF
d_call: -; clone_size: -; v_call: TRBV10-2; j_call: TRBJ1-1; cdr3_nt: TGCGCCAGCTTAGCACAGGGAATGAACACTGAAGCTTTCTTT; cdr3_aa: CASLAQGMNTEAFF
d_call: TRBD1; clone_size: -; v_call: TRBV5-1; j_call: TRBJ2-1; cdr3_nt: TGCGCCAGCAGCTTGGGACAGGGGGCTCGAAATGAGCAGTTCTTC; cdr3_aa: CASSLGQGARNEQFF
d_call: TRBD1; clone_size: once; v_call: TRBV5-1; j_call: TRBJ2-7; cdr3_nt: TGCGCCAGCAGCTTCGCTACGGGACAGATCTACGAGCAGTACTTC; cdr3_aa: CASSFATGQIYEQYF
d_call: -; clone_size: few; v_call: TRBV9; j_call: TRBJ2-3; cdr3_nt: TGTGCCAGCAGCGGAGGTACGCAGTATTTT; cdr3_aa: CASSGGTQYF
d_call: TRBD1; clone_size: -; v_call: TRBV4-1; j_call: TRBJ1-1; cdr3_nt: TGCGCCAGCAGCCACGGGGACAGTCGAGTGAACACTGAAGCTTTCTTT; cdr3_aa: CASSHGDSRVNTEAFF
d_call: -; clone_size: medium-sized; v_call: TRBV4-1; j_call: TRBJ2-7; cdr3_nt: TGCGCCAGCAGCCAAGAATTAGGGGCGCTTAATTACGAGCAGTACTTC; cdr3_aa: CASSQELGALNYEQYF
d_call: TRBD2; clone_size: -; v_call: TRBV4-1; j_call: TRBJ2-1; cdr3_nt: TGCGCCAGCAGCCAACCAACAGGACTAGCGAGCAATGAGCAGTTCTTC; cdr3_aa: CASSQPTGLASNEQFF
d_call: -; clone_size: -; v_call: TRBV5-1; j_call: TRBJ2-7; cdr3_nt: TGCGCCAGCAGCCCCGGGGGTGAGCAGTACTTC; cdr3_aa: CASSPGGEQYF
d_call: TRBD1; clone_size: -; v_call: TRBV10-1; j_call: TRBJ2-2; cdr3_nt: TGCGCCAGCAGTTCATTAAGGACAGGGTCGGCCGGGGAGCTGTTTTTT; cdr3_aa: CASSSLRTGSAGELFF
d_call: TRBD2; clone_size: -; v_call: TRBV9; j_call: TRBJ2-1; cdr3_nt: TGTGCCAGCAGCGTAGCTCTGGTAGCGGGAGACAATGAGCAGTTCTTC; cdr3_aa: CASSVALVAGDNEQFF
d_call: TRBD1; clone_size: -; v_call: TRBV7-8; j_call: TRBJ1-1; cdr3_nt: TGTGCCAGCAGCCAAGACAGGGGCCTGAACACTGAAGCTTTCTTT; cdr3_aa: CASSQDRGLNTEAFF
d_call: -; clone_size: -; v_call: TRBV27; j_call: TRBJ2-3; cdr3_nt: TGTGCCAGCAGCAGAGAGATTACGGGACATCAATCAGATACGCAGTATTTT; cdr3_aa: CASSREITGHQSDTQYF
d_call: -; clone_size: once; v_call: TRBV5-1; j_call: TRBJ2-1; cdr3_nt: TGCGCCAGCAGCTTGGTAAAAGGGCCTCAATACAATGAGCAGTTCTTC; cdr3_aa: CASSLVKGPQYNEQFF
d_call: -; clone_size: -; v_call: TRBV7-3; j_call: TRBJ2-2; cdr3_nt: TGTGCCAGCAGCTTATGGGGGAACACCGGGGAGCTGTTTTTT; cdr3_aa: CASSLWGNTGELFF
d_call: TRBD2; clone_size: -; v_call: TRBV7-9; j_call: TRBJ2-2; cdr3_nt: TGTGCCAGCAGCTTTCTGTCTAGCGGGCGTCCTACGAACACCGGGGAGCTGTTTTTT; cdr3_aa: CASSFLSSGRPTNTGELFF
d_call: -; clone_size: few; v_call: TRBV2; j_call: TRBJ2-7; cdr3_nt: TGTGCCAGCAGCGGGGGAGCCTACGAGCAGTACTTC; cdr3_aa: CASSGGAYEQYF
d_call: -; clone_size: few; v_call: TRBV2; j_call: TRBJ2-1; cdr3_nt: TGTGCCAGCAGTGAGTACAATGAGCAGTTCTTC; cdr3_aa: CASSEYNEQFF
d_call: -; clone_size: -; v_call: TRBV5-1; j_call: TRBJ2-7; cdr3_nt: TGCGCCAGCAGCTTGAGGGGGGAGCAGTACTTC; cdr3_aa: CASSLRGEQYF